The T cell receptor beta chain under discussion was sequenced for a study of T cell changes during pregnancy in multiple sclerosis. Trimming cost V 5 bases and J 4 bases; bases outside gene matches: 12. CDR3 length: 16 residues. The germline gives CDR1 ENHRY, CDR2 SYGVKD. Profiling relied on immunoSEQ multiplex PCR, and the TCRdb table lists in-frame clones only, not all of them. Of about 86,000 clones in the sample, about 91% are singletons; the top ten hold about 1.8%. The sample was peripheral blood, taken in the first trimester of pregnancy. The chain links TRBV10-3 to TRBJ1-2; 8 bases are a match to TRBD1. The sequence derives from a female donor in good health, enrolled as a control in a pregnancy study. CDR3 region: CAISTNKDRDGYGYTF. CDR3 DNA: TGTGCCATCAGTACCAATAAGGACAGGGATGGCTATGGCTACACCTTC.